One and the same sample provided the 17 T cell receptor beta chains below, sequenced in a study of blood T cell repertoires in COVID-19. Clones were read by immunoSEQ multiplex PCR, and TCRdb kept only the in-frame ones, dropping some. The repertoire has some 220,000 clones, around 86% of them found once; the top ten carry over 3%. The sequenced sample consisted of PBMCs or T cells enriched from blood (not recorded which). The receptor source for this set is a woman between 40 and 50 years old with acute COVID-19.

In its sample, this clone was seen a few times. Here the CDR3 reads CASRASEVDTQYF. The CDR3 DNA reads TGTGCCAGCAGGGCTAGCGAGGTTGATACGCAGTATTTT. The rearrangement links TRBV7-9 to TRBJ2-3; D is possibly TRBD2 (6 bases). Per the germline V gene, CDR1 is SEHNR and CDR2 is FQNEAQ (reference sequence). Trimming took 6 bases from V and 6 from J, leaving 13 bases between them. This CDR3 has 13 residues.

The V gene is TRBV5-6, the J gene TRBJ1-3; perhaps TRBD1 as D (5 bases). Deletions cut 5 bases from V and 3 bases from J, with 6 bases between. The CDR3 totals 12 residues. Germline loops: CDR1 SGHDT, CDR2 YYEEEE. The CDR3 DNA follows: TGTGCCAGCAGGCAGGGTGGAAACACCATATATTTT. Protein: CASRQGGNTIYF. Full variable domain (outside the CDR3, taken from reference TRBV5-6 and TRBJ1-3): DAGVTQSPTHLIKTRGQQVTLRCSPKSGHDTVSWYQQALGQGPQFIFQYYEEEERQRGNFPDRFSGHQFPNYSSELNVNALLLGDSALYLCASRQGGNTIYFGEGSWLTVV.

In this sample, this clone turned up a few times. The gene calls are TRBV3-1 (or the pseudogene TRBV3-2) and TRBJ2-3; 9 positions match TRBD2. The CDR3 covers 16 residues. After removal of 3 bases from V and 0 bases from J, the junction contained 4 bases not matched to a gene. Per germline, CDR1 LGHDT and CDR2 YNNKEL (reference sequence). CDR3 bases: TGTGCCAGCAGCCAGAGCGGGGGGCGGAGCACAGATACGCAGTATTTT. Encoded protein: CASSQSGGRSTDTQYF.

DNA for the CDR3: TGTGCCAGTACGGTTTGGGGAGAAGGCTACACCTTC. Translated, it gives CASTVWGEGYTF. The chain is built from TRBV19 and TRBJ1-2; D is ambiguous. V was pared by 7 bases and J by 8 bases, with 14 bases between. Germline V gives CDR1 LNHDA, CDR2 SQIVND (reference sequence). The length of the CDR3 is 12 residues. Drawing the rest from reference TRBV19 and TRBJ1-2, the complete variable domain is DGGITQSPKYLFRKEGQNVTLSCEQNLNHDAMYWYRQDPGQGLRLIYYSQIVNDFQKGDIAEGYSVSREKKESFPLTVTSAQKNPTAFYLCASTVWGEGYTFGSGTRLTVV.

The chain employs TRBV5-6 and TRBJ2-3, with D possibly being TRBD2 (5 bases). Trimming pared 4 bases from V and 5 bases from J, leaving 17 bases between. The CDR3 covers 15 residues. Germline CDR1 and CDR2: SGHDT and YYEEEE. The DNA for the CDR3 is TGTGCCAGCAGCCCGGTCCCAAACCGGGGAGATACGCAGTATTTT. Amino acid sequence: CASSPVPNRGDTQYF.

This sequence joins TRBV3-1 (or the pseudogene TRBV3-2) and TRBJ1-1; D is undetermined. V was clipped by 3 bases and J by 0 bases, with 5 bases between them. Germline V gene data show CDR1 as LGHDT and CDR2 as YNNKEL (reference sequence). There are 13 residues in the CDR3. The CDR3 bases are TGTGCCAGCAGCCAGCGCGTGAACACTGAAGCTTTCTTT. This encodes CASSQRVNTEAFF.

The chain combines TRBV2 with TRBJ1-6, with D possibly TRBD1 on 6 matching bases. Trimming pared 2 bases from V and 2 bases from J, leaving 7 bases between. This CDR3 is built from 15 residues. CDR1 and CDR2 from the germline V gene are SNHLY and FYNNEI. The CDR3 sequence: CASSETGTYNSPLHF. The CDR3 DNA reads TGTGCCAGCAGTGAAACAGGGACCTATAATTCACCCCTCCACTTT.

This clone was counted between two and nine times. The chain links TRBV5-1 to TRBJ2-3; 14 positions agree with TRBD2. The CDR3 sequence is 16 residues long. Germline lookup yields CDR1 SGHRS and CDR2 YFSETQ. V trimming: 3 bases; J trimming: 3 bases; junction bases outside the gene matches: 3. CDR3 in amino acids: CASSSRLAGGTDTQYF. Here the CDR3 DNA reads TGCGCCAGCAGCTCACGACTAGCGGGGGGGACAGATACGCAGTATTTT.

This sequence joins TRBV10-3 and TRBJ1-6, with D hard to call. Germline V CDR1 and CDR2: ENHRY, SYGVKD. The CDR3 totals 15 residues. Trimming took 5 bases from V and 9 from J, leaving 17 bases between them. CDR3: CAISPSNGVGSPLHF. CDR3 DNA: TGTGCCATCAGTCCCTCGAACGGGGTTGGTTCACCCCTCCACTTT.

This clone turned up a few times. The rearrangement links TRBV5-1 to TRBJ1-2, with D tentatively TRBD1 (5 bases). This CDR3 comprises 13 residues. The V gene lost 4 bases and the J gene lost 7 bases, with 14 bases spanning the gap. Per germline, CDR1 SGHRS and CDR2 YFSETQ. The CDR3 DNA sequence: TGCGCCAGCAGCCCGGACACCCCAAGTGGCTACACCTTC. Translated, it gives CASSPDTPSGYTF.

This chain links TRBV2 with TRBJ1-2; 10 bases align to TRBD1. This CDR3 is built from 15 residues. The V gene end was trimmed by 8 bases and the J gene end by 4 bases; junction bases not matched to a gene: 10. Looked up from germline, CDR1 is SNHLY and CDR2 is FYNNEI. The CDR3, as DNA: TGTGCCAGCCTCCGGGACAGGGGATGGGGCTATGGCTACACCTTC. It encodes CASLRDRGWGYGYTF. Combining the CDR3 with reference TRBV2 and TRBJ1-2 gives the whole variable domain EPEVTQTPSHQVTQMGQEVILRCVPISNHLYFYWYRQILGQKVEFLVSFYNNEISEKSEIFDDQFSVERPDGSNFTLKIRSTKLEDSAMYFCASLRDRGWGYGYTFGSGTRLTVV.

This chain links TRBV27 with TRBJ2-6; 9 nucleotides agree with TRBD1. V shed 3 bases, J shed 1 base, and the junction held 19 bases outside the gene matches. Germline values: CDR1 MNHEY, CDR2 SMNVEV (reference sequence). CDR3 length: 22 residues. CDR3 protein: CASSFLGSGQGKQISGANVLTF. CDR3 coding DNA: TGTGCCAGCAGTTTTTTGGGTAGTGGACAGGGGAAACAAATATCTGGGGCCAACGTCCTGACTTTC.

The chain has TRBV6-5 and TRBJ2-7; 7 bases agree with TRBD1. The CDR3 is 13 amino acids. Germline V gene sequence: CDR1 MNHEY, CDR2 SVGAGI. Trimming took 6 bases from V and 4 from J; bases not matched to a gene: 6. CDR3 sequence reads: CASRGGVSYEQYF. The CDR3 bases are TGTGCCAGCAGAGGGGGCGTATCGTACGAGCAGTACTTC.

This clone was seen only a few times. The chain is built from TRBV6-2 or TRBV6-3 and TRBJ2-1, with unresolved D. The CDR3 consists of 13 residues. Trimming took off 8 bases at V and 0 bases at J, with 8 bases between the two ends. The V gene's germline CDR1 is MNHEY and CDR2 SVGEGT. This CDR3 reads CASCRSSYNEQFF. The CDR3 DNA reads TGTGCCAGCTGCCGGAGCTCCTACAATGAGCAGTTCTTC.

V and J are TRBV21-1 and TRBJ1-1; the table's D call, TRBD1, was not checked against the DNA. TRBV21-1 is designated a pseudogene. This CDR3 has 17 residues. CDR3: CASSTRGHRGEYTEAFF. CDR3 DNA sequence: TGTGCCAGCAGCACCAGGGGGCACAGGGGGGAGTACACTGAAGCTTTCTTT.

The gene calls are TRBV5-1 and TRBJ2-2; 15 bases are shared with TRBD2. The CDR3 is 19 residues long. Trimming at V came to 0 bases and at J to 6 bases, leaving 9 bases not matched to a gene. The germline V gene has CDR1 SGHRS and CDR2 YFSETQ. The DNA for the CDR3 is TGCGCCAGCAGCTTGGTCGCCCGGACTAGCGGGGGGGCTGCCGGGGAGCTGTTTTTT. It translates to CASSLVARTSGGAAGELFF.

This rearrangement joins TRBV7-9 to TRBJ1-4; TRBD1 matches 8 bases. The V segment lost 3 bases and the J segment 5 bases; nucleotides outside the gene matches: 2. The germline gives CDR1 SEHNR, CDR2 FQNEAQ (reference sequence). The CDR3 covers 14 residues. The CDR3 region has the DNA TGTGCCAGCAGCTTCACAGGGGGGAATGAAAAACTGTTTTTT. Its translation: CASSFTGGNEKLFF.